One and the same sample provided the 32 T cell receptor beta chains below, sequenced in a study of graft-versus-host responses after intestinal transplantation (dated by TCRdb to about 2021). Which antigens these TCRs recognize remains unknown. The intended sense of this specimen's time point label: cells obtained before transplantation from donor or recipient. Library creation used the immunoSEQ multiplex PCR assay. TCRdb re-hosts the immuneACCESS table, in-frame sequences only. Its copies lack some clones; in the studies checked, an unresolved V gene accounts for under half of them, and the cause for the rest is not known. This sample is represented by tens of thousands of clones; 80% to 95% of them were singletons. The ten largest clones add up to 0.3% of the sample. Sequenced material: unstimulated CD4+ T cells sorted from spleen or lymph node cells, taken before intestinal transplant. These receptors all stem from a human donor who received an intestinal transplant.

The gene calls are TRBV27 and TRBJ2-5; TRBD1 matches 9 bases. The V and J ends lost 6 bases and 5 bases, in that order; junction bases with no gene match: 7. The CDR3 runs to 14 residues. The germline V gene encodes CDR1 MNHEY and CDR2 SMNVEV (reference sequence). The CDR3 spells CASRDRGWQETQYF. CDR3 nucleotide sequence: TGTGCCAGCAGGGACAGGGGCTGGCAGGAGACCCAGTACTTC.

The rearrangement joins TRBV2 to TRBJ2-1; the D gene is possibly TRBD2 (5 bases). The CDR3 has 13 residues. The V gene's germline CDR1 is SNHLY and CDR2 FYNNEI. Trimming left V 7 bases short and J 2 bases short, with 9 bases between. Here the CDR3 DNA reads TGTGCCAGCATGGCGGGTCCCTACAATGAGCAGTTCTTC. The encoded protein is CASMAGPYNEQFF.

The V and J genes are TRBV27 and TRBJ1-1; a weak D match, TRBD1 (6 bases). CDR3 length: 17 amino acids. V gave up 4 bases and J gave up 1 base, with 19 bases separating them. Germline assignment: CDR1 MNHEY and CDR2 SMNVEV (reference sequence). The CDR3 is CASSSQSRGGRNTEAFF. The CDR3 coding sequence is TGTGCCAGCAGTTCCCAGAGTAGGGGGGGGAGGAACACTGAAGCTTTCTTT.

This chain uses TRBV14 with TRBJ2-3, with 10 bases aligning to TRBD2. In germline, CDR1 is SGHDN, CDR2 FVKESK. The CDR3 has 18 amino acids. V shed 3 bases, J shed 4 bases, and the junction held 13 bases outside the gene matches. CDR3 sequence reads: CASSQRLAGVGRPDTQYF. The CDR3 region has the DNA TGTGCCAGCAGCCAGAGGCTAGCGGGAGTGGGCCGTCCAGATACGCAGTATTTT.

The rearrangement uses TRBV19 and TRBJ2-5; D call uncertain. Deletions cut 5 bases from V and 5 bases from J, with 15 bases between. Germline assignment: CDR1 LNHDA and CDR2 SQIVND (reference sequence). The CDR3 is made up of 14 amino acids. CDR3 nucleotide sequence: TGTGCCAGTAGTCGCCGACCTGGAGTGGAGACCCAGTACTTC. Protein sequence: CASSRRPGVETQYF.

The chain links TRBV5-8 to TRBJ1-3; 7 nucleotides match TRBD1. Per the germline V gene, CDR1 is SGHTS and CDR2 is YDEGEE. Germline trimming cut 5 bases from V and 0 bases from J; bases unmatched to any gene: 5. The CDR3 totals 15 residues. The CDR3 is CASSRTGFSGNTIYF. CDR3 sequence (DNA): TGTGCCAGCAGTCGGACAGGATTCTCTGGAAACACCATATATTTT.

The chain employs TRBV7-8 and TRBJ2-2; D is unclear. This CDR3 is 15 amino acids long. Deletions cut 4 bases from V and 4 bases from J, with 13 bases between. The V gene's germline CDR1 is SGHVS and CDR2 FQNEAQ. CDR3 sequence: CASSSGSVPTGELFF. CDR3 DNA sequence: TGTGCCAGCAGCTCAGGAAGCGTCCCCACCGGGGAGCTGTTTTTT.

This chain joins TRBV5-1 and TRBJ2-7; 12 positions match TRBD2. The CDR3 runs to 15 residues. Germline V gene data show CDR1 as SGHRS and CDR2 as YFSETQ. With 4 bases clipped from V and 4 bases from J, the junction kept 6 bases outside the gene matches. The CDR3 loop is CASSPRTSGIYEQYF. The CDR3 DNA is TGCGCCAGCAGCCCGCGGACTAGCGGGATTTACGAGCAGTACTTC.

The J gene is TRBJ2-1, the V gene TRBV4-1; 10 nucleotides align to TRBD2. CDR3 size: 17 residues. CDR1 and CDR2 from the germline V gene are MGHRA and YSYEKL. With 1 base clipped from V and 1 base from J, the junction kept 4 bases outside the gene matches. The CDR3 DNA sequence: TGCGCCAGCAGCCAAGTTCCTAGCGGGAGATCCTACAATGAGCAGTTCTTC. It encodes CASSQVPSGRSYNEQFF.

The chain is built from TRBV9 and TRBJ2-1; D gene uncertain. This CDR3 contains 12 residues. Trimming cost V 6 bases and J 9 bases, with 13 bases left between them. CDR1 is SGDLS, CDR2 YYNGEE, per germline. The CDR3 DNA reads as TGTGCCAGCAATCAAGCCTGGGGTGAGCAGTTCTTC. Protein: CASNQAWGEQFF.

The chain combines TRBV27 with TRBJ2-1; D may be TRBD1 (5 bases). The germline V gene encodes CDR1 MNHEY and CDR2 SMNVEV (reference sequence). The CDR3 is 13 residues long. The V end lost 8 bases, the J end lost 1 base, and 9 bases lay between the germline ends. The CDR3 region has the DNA TGTGCCAGCGGAGACAGATCCTACAATGAGCAGTTCTTC. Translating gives CASGDRSYNEQFF.

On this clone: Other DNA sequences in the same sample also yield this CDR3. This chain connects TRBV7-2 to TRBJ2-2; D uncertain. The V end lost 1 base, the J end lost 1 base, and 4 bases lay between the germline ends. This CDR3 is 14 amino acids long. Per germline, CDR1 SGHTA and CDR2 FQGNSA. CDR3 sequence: CASSLVQNTGELFF. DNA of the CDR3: TGTGCCAGCAGCTTAGTACAGAACACCGGGGAGCTGTTTTTT.

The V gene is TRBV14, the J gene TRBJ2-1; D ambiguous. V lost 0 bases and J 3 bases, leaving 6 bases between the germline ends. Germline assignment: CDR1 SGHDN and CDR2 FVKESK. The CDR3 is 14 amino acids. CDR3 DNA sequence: TGTGCCAGCAGCCAAGATTCCTTCTACAATGAGCAGTTCTTC. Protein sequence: CASSQDSFYNEQFF.

For the CDR3, the DNA is TGTGCCAGCTCATCGACTAGCGGGGGAGACAATGAGCAGTTCTTC. This sequence encodes CASSSTSGGDNEQFF. The chain uses TRBV18 and TRBJ2-1; 12 nucleotides match TRBD2. CDR1 is KGHSH and CDR2 is LQKENI in the germline V gene. The CDR3 is 15 residues long. Trimming removed 5 bases from V and 5 bases from J; junction bases left unmatched: 4.

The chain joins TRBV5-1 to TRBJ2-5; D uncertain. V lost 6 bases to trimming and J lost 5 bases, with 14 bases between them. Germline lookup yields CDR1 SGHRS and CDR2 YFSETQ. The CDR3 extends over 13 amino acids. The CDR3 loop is CASTTAHGETQYF. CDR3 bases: TGCGCCAGCACTACGGCCCATGGGGAGACCCAGTACTTC. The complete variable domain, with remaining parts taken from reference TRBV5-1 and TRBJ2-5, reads KAGVTQTPRYLIKTRGQQVTLSCSPISGHRSVSWYQQTPGQGLQFLFEYFSETQRNKGNFPGRFSGRQFSNSRSEMNVSTLELGDSALYLCASTTAHGETQYFGPGTRLLVL.

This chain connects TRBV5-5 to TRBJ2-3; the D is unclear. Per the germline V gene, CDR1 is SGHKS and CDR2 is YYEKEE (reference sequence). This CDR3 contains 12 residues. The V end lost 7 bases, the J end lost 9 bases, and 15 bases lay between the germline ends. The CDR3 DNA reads TGTGCCAGCCTGGTGGTGACCGGGACGCAGTATTTT. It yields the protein CASLVVTGTQYF.

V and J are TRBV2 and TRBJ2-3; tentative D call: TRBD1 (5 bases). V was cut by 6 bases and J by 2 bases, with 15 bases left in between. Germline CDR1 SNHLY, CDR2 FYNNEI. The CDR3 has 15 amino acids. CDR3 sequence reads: CASRKGVGDTDTQYF. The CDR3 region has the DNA TGTGCCAGCAGGAAAGGGGTAGGGGACACAGATACGCAGTATTTT.

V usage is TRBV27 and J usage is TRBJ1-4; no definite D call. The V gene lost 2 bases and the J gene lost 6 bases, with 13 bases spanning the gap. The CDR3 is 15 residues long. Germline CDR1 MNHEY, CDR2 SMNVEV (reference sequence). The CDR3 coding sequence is TGTGCCAGCAGTTTAAGAGAAGGGTGGGATGAAAAACTGTTTTTT. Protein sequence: CASSLREGWDEKLFF.

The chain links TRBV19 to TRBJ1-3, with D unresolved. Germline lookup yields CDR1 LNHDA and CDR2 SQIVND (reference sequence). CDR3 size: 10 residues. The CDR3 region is CATSGNTIYF. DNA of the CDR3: TGTGCAACCTCTGGAAACACCATATATTTT.

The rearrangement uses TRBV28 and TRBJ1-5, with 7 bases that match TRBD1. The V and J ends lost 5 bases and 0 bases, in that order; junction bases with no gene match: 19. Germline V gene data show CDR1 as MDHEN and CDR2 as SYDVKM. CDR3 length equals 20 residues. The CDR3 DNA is TGTGCCAGCAGTCTAGACTCACAGGGGAGAATTCCCTATAGCAATCAGCCCCAGCATTTT. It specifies CASSLDSQGRIPYSNQPQHF.

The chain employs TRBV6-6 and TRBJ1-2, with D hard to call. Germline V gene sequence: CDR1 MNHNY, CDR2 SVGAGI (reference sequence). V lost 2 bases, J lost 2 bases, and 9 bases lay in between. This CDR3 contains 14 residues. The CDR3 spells CASSYTEYNYGYTF. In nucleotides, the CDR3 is TGTGCCAGCAGTTACACCGAGTACAACTATGGCTACACCTTC.

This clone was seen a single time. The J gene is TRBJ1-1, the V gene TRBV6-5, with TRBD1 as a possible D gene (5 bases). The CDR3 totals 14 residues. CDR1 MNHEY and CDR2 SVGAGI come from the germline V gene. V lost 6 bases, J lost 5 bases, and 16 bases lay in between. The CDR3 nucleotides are TGTGCCAGCAGCGACAGACGAGGGTGGACTGAAGCTTTCTTT. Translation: CASSDRRGWTEAFF.

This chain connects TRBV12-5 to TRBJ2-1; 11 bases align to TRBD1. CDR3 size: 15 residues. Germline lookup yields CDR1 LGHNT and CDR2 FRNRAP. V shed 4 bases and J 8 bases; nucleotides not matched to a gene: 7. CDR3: CASGSRDRGVHEQFF. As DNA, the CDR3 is TGTGCTAGTGGTTCCCGGGACAGGGGGGTTCATGAGCAGTTCTTC.

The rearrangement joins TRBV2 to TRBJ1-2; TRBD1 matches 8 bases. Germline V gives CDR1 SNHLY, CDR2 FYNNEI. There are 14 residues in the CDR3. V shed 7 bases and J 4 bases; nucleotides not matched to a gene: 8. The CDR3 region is CASTDPGGAYGYTF. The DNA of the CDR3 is TGTGCCAGCACCGACCCAGGGGGCGCCTATGGCTACACCTTC.

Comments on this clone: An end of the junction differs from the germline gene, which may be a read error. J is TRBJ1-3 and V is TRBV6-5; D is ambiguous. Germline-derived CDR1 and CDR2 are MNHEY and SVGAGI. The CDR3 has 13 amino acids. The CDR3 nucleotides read TGCGCGGTGAGAAGGGTACCTGGAAACACCATATATTTT. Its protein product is CAVRRVPGNTIYF.

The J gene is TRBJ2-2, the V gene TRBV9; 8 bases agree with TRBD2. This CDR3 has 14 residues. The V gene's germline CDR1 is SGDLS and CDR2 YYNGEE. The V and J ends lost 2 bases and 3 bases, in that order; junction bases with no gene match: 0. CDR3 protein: CASSVTSDTGELFF. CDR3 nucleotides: TGTGCCAGCAGCGTGACTAGCGACACCGGGGAGCTGTTTTTT. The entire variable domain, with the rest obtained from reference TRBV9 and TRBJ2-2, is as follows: DSGVTQTPKHLITATGQRVTLRCSPRSGDLSVYWYQQSLDQGLQFLIQYYNGEERAKGNILERFSAQQFPDLHSELNLSSLELGDSALYFCASSVTSDTGELFFGEGSRLTVL.

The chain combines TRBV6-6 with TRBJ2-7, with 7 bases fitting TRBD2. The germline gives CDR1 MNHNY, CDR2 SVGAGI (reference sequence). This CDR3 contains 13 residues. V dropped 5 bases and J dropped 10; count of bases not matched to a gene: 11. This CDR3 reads CASSPAAAGTQYF. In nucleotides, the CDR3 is TGTGCCAGCAGTCCTGCTGCAGCGGGAACCCAGTACTTC.

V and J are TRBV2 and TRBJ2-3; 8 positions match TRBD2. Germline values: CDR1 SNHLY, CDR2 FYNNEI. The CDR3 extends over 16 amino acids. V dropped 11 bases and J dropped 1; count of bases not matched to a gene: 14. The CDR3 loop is CAWAGVAGPRTDTQYF. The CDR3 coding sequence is TGTGCCTGGGCGGGAGTAGCGGGACCCCGCACAGATACGCAGTATTTT.

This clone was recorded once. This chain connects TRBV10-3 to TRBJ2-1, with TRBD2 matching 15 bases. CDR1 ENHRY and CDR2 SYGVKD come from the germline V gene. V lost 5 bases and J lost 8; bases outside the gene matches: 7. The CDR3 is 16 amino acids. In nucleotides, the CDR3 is TGTGCCATCAGTCAGGGACTAGCGGGAGGAGGGGATGAGCAGTTCTTC. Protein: CAISQGLAGGGDEQFF.

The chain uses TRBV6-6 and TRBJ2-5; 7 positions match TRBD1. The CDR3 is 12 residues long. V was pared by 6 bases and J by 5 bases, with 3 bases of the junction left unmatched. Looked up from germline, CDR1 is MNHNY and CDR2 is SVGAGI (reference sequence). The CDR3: CASRPQGETQYF. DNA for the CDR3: TGTGCCAGCAGACCACAGGGGGAGACCCAGTACTTC.

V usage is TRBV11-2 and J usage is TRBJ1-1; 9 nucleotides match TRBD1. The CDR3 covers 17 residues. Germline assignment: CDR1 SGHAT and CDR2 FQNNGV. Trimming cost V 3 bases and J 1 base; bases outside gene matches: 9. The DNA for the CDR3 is TGTGCCAGCAGCTTGGGGATGTCGGACAGGGGGAACACTGAAGCTTTCTTT. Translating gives CASSLGMSDRGNTEAFF.

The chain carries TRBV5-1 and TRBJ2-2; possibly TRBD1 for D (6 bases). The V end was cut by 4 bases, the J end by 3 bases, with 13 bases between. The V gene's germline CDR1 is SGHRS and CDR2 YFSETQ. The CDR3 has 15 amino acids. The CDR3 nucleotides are TGCGCCAGCAGCGCCGACAGGAGGTACACCGGGGAGCTGTTTTTT. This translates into CASSADRRYTGELFF.